The 18 T cell receptor beta chains below come from one sample, sequenced in a study of blood T cell repertoires in COVID-19. Assay used: immunoSEQ multiplex PCR; TCRdb lists only in-frame clones, some missing. The repertoire holds approximately 260,000 clones, with 87% as singletons. The sample was PBMCs or T cells enriched from blood (not recorded which). All receptors come from a young woman with acute COVID-19.

The chain's CDR3 is CAHKRGIGYTF. CDR3 DNA sequence: TGTGCCCATAAAAGGGGAATTGGCTACACCTTC. J is TRBJ1-2 and V is TRBV30; the D gene is possibly TRBD1 (5 bases). The V end lost 8 bases, the J end lost 7 bases, and 14 bases lay between the germline ends. The CDR3 is 11 residues long. CDR1 GTSNPN and CDR2 SVGIG come from the germline V gene (reference sequence).

This chain joins TRBV28 and TRBJ1-2, with 8 bases matching TRBD1. Germline assignment: CDR1 MDHEN and CDR2 SYDVKM. Trimming at V came to 6 bases and at J to 6 bases, leaving 9 bases not matched to a gene. This CDR3 region has 14 residues. This CDR3 reads CASRADRVVNGYTF. DNA of the CDR3: TGTGCCAGCAGGGCGGACAGGGTAGTAAATGGCTACACCTTC.

This chain links TRBV5-5 with TRBJ2-2; the D gene is possibly TRBD1 (6 bases). V was pared by 3 bases and J by 7 bases, with 19 bases between. Per germline, CDR1 SGHKS and CDR2 YYEKEE (reference sequence). This CDR3 contains 16 residues. For the CDR3, the DNA is TGTGCCAGCAGCTCTCCCACTACAGGGTTGGTCGGGGAGCTGTTTTTT. It is translated as CASSSPTTGLVGELFF.

This clone came up a few times. The chain combines TRBV30 with TRBJ1-4, with D unresolved. Germline V CDR1 and CDR2: GTSNPN, SVGIG (reference sequence). The V and J ends lost 0 bases and 5 bases respectively, with 13 bases between them. This CDR3 has 15 amino acids. The CDR3 DNA reads TGTGCCTGGAGTGTATGGGGTTCGGGAAATGAAAAACTGTTTTTT. Its translation: CAWSVWGSGNEKLFF.

V and J are TRBV18 and TRBJ2-3; maybe TRBD2 (5 bases). Germline V gene sequence: CDR1 KGHSH, CDR2 LQKENI. V lost 2 bases and J 3 bases, leaving 15 bases between the germline ends. The CDR3 is 16 residues long. The CDR3 nucleotides are TGTGCCAGCTCACCAACCCTTTCTAGCTCTACAGATACGCAGTATTTT. As protein: CASSPTLSSSTDTQYF.

This clone has more than one count but fewer than ten. The chain links TRBV7-3 to TRBJ2-3; perhaps TRBD2 as D (5 bases). There are 15 residues in the CDR3. Germline CDR1 is SGHTA and CDR2 is FQGTGA. The V end lost 2 bases, the J end lost 1 base, and 10 bases lay between the germline ends. The DNA for the CDR3 is TGTGCCAGCAGCTTACGAGGGCATGGCACAGATACGCAGTATTTT. Its translation: CASSLRGHGTDTQYF.

This sequence joins TRBV28 and TRBJ1-5; TRBD1 is a possible D gene (5 bases). The V gene lost 6 bases and the J gene lost 3 bases, with 9 bases spanning the gap. Germline-derived CDR1 and CDR2 are MDHEN and SYDVKM. The CDR3 loop spans 13 amino acids. The DNA for the CDR3 is TGTGCCAGCAGAACAGGTCCCAATCAGCCCCAGCATTTT. Its protein product is CASRTGPNQPQHF.

The chain combines TRBV3-1 (or the pseudogene TRBV3-2) with TRBJ2-7, with 9 positions matching TRBD1. The V and J ends lost 5 bases and 3 bases, in that order; junction bases with no gene match: 11. Per germline, CDR1 LGHDT and CDR2 YNNKEL (reference sequence). The CDR3 sequence is 16 residues long. The CDR3 reads CASSFRGTGNLYEQYF. CDR3 DNA: TGTGCCAGCAGCTTCCGAGGGACAGGGAATCTCTACGAGCAGTACTTC.

V usage is TRBV9 and J usage is TRBJ1-1, with no clear D. V was shortened by 0 bases and J by 4 bases, with 7 bases between the two germline ends. The CDR3 contains 13 residues. Germline CDR1 is SGDLS and CDR2 is YYNGEE. The CDR3 loop is CASSVASGTEAFF. The CDR3 nucleotides are TGTGCCAGCAGCGTAGCCAGCGGCACTGAAGCTTTCTTT.

This clone has a single count. The chain recombines TRBV7-2 with TRBJ2-5, with 7 positions matching TRBD1. After removal of 5 bases from V and 5 bases from J, the junction contained 11 bases not matched to a gene. This CDR3 region has 15 residues. Germline values: CDR1 SGHTA, CDR2 FQGNSA. The CDR3 bases are TGTGCCAGCAGCCCTCAGACAGGGTTTGACGAGACCCAGTACTTC. Translation: CASSPQTGFDETQYF.

This chain links TRBV29-1 with TRBJ1-5, with D hard to call. Trimming removed 5 bases at V and 3 bases at J, with 17 bases between. CDR1 is SQVTM and CDR2 is ANQGSEA in the germline V gene. This CDR3 contains 15 residues. The CDR3 loop reads CSVKMYSDPNQPQHF. CDR3 sequence (DNA): TGCAGCGTTAAGATGTACTCCGATCCCAATCAGCCCCAGCATTTT.

V and J are TRBV18 and TRBJ2-7; 7 bases agree with TRBD2. Per the germline V gene, CDR1 is KGHSH and CDR2 is LQKENI. The ends lost 4 bases at V and 2 bases at J; junction bases unmatched: 5. The CDR3 is 14 amino acids. The CDR3 DNA follows: TGTGCCAGCTCACTGCAGAGCGGGGCCTACGAGCAGTACTTC. Protein sequence: CASSLQSGAYEQYF. Combining the CDR3 with reference TRBV18 and TRBJ2-7 gives the whole variable domain NAGVMQNPRHLVRRRGQEARLRCSPMKGHSHVYWYRQLPEEGLKFMVYLQKENIIDESGMPKERFSAEFPKEGPSILRIQQVVRGDSAAYFCASSLQSGAYEQYFGPGTRLTVT.

The V gene is TRBV12-3 or TRBV12-4, the J gene TRBJ2-1; TRBD2 agrees at 10 bases. CDR3 size: 13 residues. Trimming took 5 bases from V and 10 from J; bases not matched to a gene: 5. The CDR3 DNA sequence: TGTGCCAGCAGTGGTAGCGGGAGGAGGGAGCAGTTCTTC. Translation gives CASSGSGRREQFF.

This clone was seen more than once but under ten times. The chain combines TRBV5-4 with TRBJ2-7; TRBD2 matches 10 bases. The junction had 5 bases not matched to a gene; V was cut back by 4 bases and J by 4 bases. This CDR3 has 14 amino acids. From germline, CDR1 is SGHNT and CDR2 YYREEE (reference sequence). This chain's CDR3 is CASSPSSGRYEQYF. The CDR3 DNA sequence: TGTGCCAGCAGCCCTTCTAGCGGGAGATACGAGCAGTACTTC.

The rearrangement joins TRBV19 to TRBJ2-3; 7 bases fit TRBD2. The CDR3 covers 16 residues. J lost 1 base, V lost 4 bases, and 8 bases had no gene match. Germline loops: CDR1 LNHDA, CDR2 SQIVND (reference sequence). This CDR3 reads CASSRTSLAGTDTQYF. CDR3 in DNA: TGTGCCAGTAGTAGAACCTCTCTAGCGGGCACAGATACGCAGTATTTT. Looking up the rest from reference TRBV19 and TRBJ2-3 gives the full variable domain: DGGITQSPKYLFRKEGQNVTLSCEQNLNHDAMYWYRQDPGQGLRLIYYSQIVNDFQKGDIAEGYSVSREKKESFPLTVTSAQKNPTAFYLCASSRTSLAGTDTQYFGPGTRLTVL.

The count of this clone is one. This chain connects TRBV15 to TRBJ2-5; the match to TRBD2 covers 9 bases. The CDR3 is 16 residues long. J was trimmed by 7 bases and V by 4 bases; bases with no gene match: 13. CDR1 and CDR2 from the germline V gene are LNHNV and YYDKDF (reference sequence). CDR3 loop: CATSTFSGRLGGTQYF. The CDR3 DNA is TGTGCCACCAGCACCTTCAGCGGGAGGCTAGGCGGGACCCAGTACTTC.

This rearrangement joins TRBV5-6 to TRBJ2-5; D gene ambiguous. V lost 3 bases, J lost 0 bases, and 6 bases lay in between. The germline V gene has CDR1 SGHDT and CDR2 YYEEEE. This CDR3 is built from 13 residues. The CDR3 DNA reads TGTGCCAGCAGCTCCAGGAACCAAGAGACCCAGTACTTC. Translated: CASSSRNQETQYF.

The J gene is TRBJ2-1, the V gene TRBV14, with 8 bases identical to TRBD2. Trimming took 1 base from V and 11 from J; bases not matched to a gene: 7. This CDR3 is 14 amino acids long. Germline lookup yields CDR1 SGHDN and CDR2 FVKESK. The DNA for the CDR3 is TGTGCCAGCAGCCAAGTAGGTAGCGGGACCCAGCAGTTCTTC. Translation gives CASSQVGSGTQQFF.